The T cell receptor beta chain under discussion was sequenced for a study of blood T cell repertoires in COVID-19. The CDR3 consists of 14 residues. Germline CDR1 is MNHEY and CDR2 is SMNVEV (reference sequence). V was pared by 5 bases and J by 4 bases, with 5 bases of the junction left unmatched. Per the study methods: Reference gene primer amplification yielded estimated nucleated cell counts. Some clones are missing from TCRdb's copy, which holds only in-frame ones; the method was immunoSEQ multiplex PCR. Clone size and the V and J calls come from that table; the DNA yielded D and trimming. The table has around 180,000 clones, roughly 70% seen once.

The specimen was peripheral blood. The receptor's source is a woman older than 75 with acute or convalescent COVID-19. The chain is built from TRBV27 and TRBJ1-2, with 9 bases that match TRBD1. CDR3 loop: CASSLQGAGYGYTF. CDR3 in DNA: TGTGCCAGCAGTCTACAGGGGGCGGGCTATGGCTACACCTTC.